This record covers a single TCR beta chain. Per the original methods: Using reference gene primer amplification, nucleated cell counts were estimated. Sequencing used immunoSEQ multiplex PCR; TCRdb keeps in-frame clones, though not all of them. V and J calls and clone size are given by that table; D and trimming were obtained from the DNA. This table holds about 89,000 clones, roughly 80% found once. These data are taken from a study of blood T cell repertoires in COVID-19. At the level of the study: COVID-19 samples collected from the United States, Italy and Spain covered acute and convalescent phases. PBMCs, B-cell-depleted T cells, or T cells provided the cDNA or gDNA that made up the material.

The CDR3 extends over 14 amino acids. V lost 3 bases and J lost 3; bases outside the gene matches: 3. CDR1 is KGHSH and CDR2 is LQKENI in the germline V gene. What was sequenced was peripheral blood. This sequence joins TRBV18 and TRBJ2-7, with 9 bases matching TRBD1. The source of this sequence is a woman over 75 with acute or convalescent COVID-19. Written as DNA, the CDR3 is TGTGCCAGCTCACCCGGGACAGGGTTCTACGAGCAGTACTTC. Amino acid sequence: CASSPGTGFYEQYF.